A single sample gave rise to the 8 T cell receptor beta chains below, sequenced in a study of blood T cell repertoires in COVID-19. Sequenced by immunoSEQ multiplex PCR; TCRdb stores in-frame clones only, minus some. The table has some 130,000 clones, approximately 89% seen once. Input material: peripheral blood. Every receptor here comes from an older woman with COVID-19, enrolled during active disease.

The V call is TRBV15, the J call TRBJ2-1; TRBD2 aligns across 10 bases. Germline CDR1 and CDR2: LNHNV and YYDKDF (reference sequence). The junction had 11 bases not matched to a gene; V was cut back by 3 bases and J by 6 bases. This CDR3 spans 17 amino acids. CDR3 sequence reads: CATSRAATSGAPNEQFF. The CDR3 DNA reads TGTGCCACCAGCAGGGCCGCCACTAGCGGGGCGCCCAATGAGCAGTTCTTC.

This chain joins TRBV30 and TRBJ1-6, with 10 bases matching TRBD1. After removal of 3 bases from V and 7 bases from J, the junction contained 3 bases not matched to a gene. This CDR3 has 14 residues. Per germline, CDR1 GTSNPN and CDR2 SVGIG (reference sequence). The CDR3 DNA sequence: TGTGCCTGGAGGACAGGGGGCGCGAATTCACCCCTCCACTTT. Protein sequence: CAWRTGGANSPLHF. The whole variable domain, filled in from reference TRBV30 and TRBJ1-6, reads SQTIHQWPATLVQPVGSPLSLECTVEGTSNPNLYWYRQAAGRGLQLLFYSVGIGQISSEVPQNLSASRPQDRQFILSSKKLLLSDSGFYLCAWRTGGANSPLHFGNGTRLTVT.

This clone is a singleton in its sample. The chain is built from TRBV18 and TRBJ2-6; 8 bases are shared with TRBD1. J lost 2 bases, V lost 5 bases, and 11 bases had no gene match. CDR3 length: 18 residues. Germline V gene lookup returns CDR1 KGHSH and CDR2 LQKENI. This CDR3 reads CASSSRDRPYPGANVLTF. CDR3 coding DNA: TGTGCCAGCTCATCCCGGGACAGGCCCTACCCTGGGGCCAACGTCCTGACTTTC.

The chain combines TRBV28 with TRBJ2-5, with D perhaps TRBD2 (6 bases). Germline CDR1 MDHEN, CDR2 SYDVKM. CDR3 length: 13 amino acids. Trimming pared 1 base from V and 5 bases from J, leaving 8 bases between. The CDR3 DNA reads as TGTGCCAGCAGTTTATCGGGGGTGGAGACCCAGTACTTC. Its translation: CASSLSGVETQYF.

This clone is labeled as large (0.1 to 1%). The genes are TRBV27 and TRBJ2-5; no definite D call. The germline V gene has CDR1 MNHEY and CDR2 SMNVEV (reference sequence). The CDR3 consists of 15 residues. The ends were cut back, 0 bases at V and 0 bases at J, with 8 bases in the middle. The CDR3 loop is CASSLSWLDQETQYF. CDR3 nucleotide sequence: TGTGCCAGCAGTTTATCGTGGCTAGACCAAGAGACCCAGTACTTC.

This clone was observed many times. The V call is TRBV6-5, the J call TRBJ1-1; TRBD1 aligns across 7 bases. V shed 2 bases, J shed 0 bases, and the junction held 3 bases outside the gene matches. The germline V gene has CDR1 MNHEY and CDR2 SVGAGI. The CDR3 has 15 residues. The CDR3 coding sequence is TGTGCCAGCAGTTACCAGGGACAGTTGAACACTGAAGCTTTCTTT. This translates into CASSYQGQLNTEAFF.

The chain carries TRBV2 and TRBJ2-4, with D possibly matching TRBD2 (7 bases). Deletions cut 6 bases from V and 8 bases from J, with 11 bases between. CDR3 size: 12 residues. Germline V gives CDR1 SNHLY, CDR2 FYNNEI. For the CDR3, the DNA is TGTGCCAGCAGCCTAGGGGGGGACATTCAGTACTTC. This codes for CASSLGGDIQYF.

V and J are TRBV7-2 and TRBJ2-1; D ambiguous. Germline CDR1 is SGHTA and CDR2 is FQGNSA. V was pared by 1 base and J by 3 bases, with 10 bases between. This CDR3 has 15 residues. CDR3 DNA: TGTGCCAGCAGCTTAGATGGGCAACTCTACAATGAGCAGTTCTTC. Its protein product is CASSLDGQLYNEQFF.